The 2 T cell receptor beta chains below were found in one sample sequenced in a study of T cells after yellow fever vaccination (dated by TCRdb to the late 2010s). Libraries were constructed by 5' RACE. This sample was sequenced with an Illumina NovaSeq 6000. TCRdb reworked the public reads: Q25 trimming with fastp, MiXCR clone assembly, productive beta chains retained. Rows are unified per CDR3 protein, each entry keeping the most common DNA and genes. The sample table records under 150,000 distinct CDR3 sequences; 15% of these occur just once. The top ten clones comprise approximately 43% of the sample. Sample treatment or condition, as interpreted from the label and publication: live attenuated yellow fever vaccine strain. The specimen comprised CD8+ T cells sorted from PBMCs, sampled 5 days after the yellow fever booster vaccination. These receptors were collected from a man in his late teens or twenties who received the YFV17D yellow fever vaccine.

The sample holds many counts of this clonotype. V is TRBV28 and J is TRBJ2-1; D is undetermined. The CDR3 contains 14 residues. CDR1 is MDHEN and CDR2 is SYDVKM in the germline V gene. V was clipped by 7 bases and J by 1 base, with 11 bases between them. The CDR3 sequence: CASNSGRSYNEQFF. The CDR3 DNA reads TGTGCCAGCAACTCGGGTAGGTCCTACAATGAGCAGTTCTTC.

The rearrangement joins TRBV20-1 to TRBJ2-3; D is ambiguous. The CDR3 extends over 10 amino acids. The V gene lost 6 bases and the J gene lost 10 bases, with 11 bases spanning the gap. Germline assignment: CDR1 DFQATT and CDR2 SNEGSKA (reference sequence). CDR3 sequence: CSARTSAQYF. The CDR3 DNA sequence: TGCAGTGCCCGGACCTCGGCGCAGTATTTT.